This is a list of T cell receptor beta chains from one sample in a study of early T cells in non-severe SARS-CoV-2 infection. MiXCR, run by TCRdb on the 5' RACE reads, gives a single entry per CDR3 protein. Counted here are tens of thousands of distinct CDR3 sequences, about 15% occurring once; the ten biggest clones make up about 4%. The sample here was whole blood, taken at baseline. These receptors came from an adult who was a healthcare worker with PCR-confirmed SARS-CoV-2 infection or an uninfected control (not recorded which). The CDR3 runs from the conserved cysteine through the conserved F or W. Fields, in order: clone size, D gene, V gene, J gene, CDR3 DNA, CDR3 protein. The D gene is left open where the match is weak. Part of the rows lack a size; the others show once, few, many or a class for expanded clones.

few,TRBD2,TRBV7-8,TRBJ2-3,TGTGCCAGCAGCTTAGGGGCTAGCGGGCGCACAGATACGCAGTATTTT,CASSLGASGRTDTQYF
-,-,TRBV28,TRBJ1-1,TGTGCCAGCAGTGAAGCCCCCCGGAACACTGAAGCTTTCTTT,CASSEAPRNTEAFF
-,-,TRBV19,TRBJ2-1,TGTGCCAGTAGGGACAGCTGGGACAATGAGCAGTTCTTC,CASRDSWDNEQFF
-,-,TRBV20-1,TRBJ2-7,TGCAGTGCATACCCGGCGGCTAGCGCGTCCATCTCCTACGAGCAGTACTTC,CSAYPAASASISYEQYF
few,-,TRBV28,TRBJ2-2,TGTGCCAGCCAAGGCGGGACGAACACCGGGGAGCTGTTTTTT,CASQGGTNTGELFF
-,-,TRBV28,TRBJ2-3,TGTGCCAGCAAACTGCTGCGGGGAACGAGCACAGATACGCAGTATTTT,CASKLLRGTSTDTQYF
few,-,TRBV6-5,TRBJ2-5,TGTGCCAGCAGTTCTACTAGCAGCCAAGAGACCCAGTACTTC,CASSSTSSQETQYF
few,-,TRBV6-5,TRBJ1-5,TGTGCCAGCAGTTACTTCGAAGGGGATCAGCCCCAGCATTTT,CASSYFEGDQPQHF
medium-sized,-,TRBV12-3/TRBV12-4,TRBJ1-1,TGTGCCAGCGAGGGGGAGGGAAACACTGAAGCTTTCTTT,CASEGEGNTEAFF
few,TRBD1,TRBV29-1,TRBJ2-2,TGCAGCGCCGTGGACAGGGAGAACACCGGGGAGCTGTTTTTT,CSAVDRENTGELFF
few,TRBD1,TRBV7-9,TRBJ2-5,TGTGCCAGCAGACCGGGCCCCGGGACAGGGGCTCAAGAGACCCAGTACTTC,CASRPGPGTGAQETQYF
many,TRBD2,TRBV20-1,TRBJ2-6,TGCAGTGCTGCTGCGGGAGGGACTGGGGCCAACGTCCTGACTTTC,CSAAAGGTGANVLTF
few,-,TRBV20-1,TRBJ1-6,TGCAGTGCTAGAGATCGGGGAAGGACCGATAATTCACCCCTCCACTTT,CSARDRGRTDNSPLHF
many,TRBD1,TRBV28,TRBJ1-5,TGTGCCAGCAGTCCTCAGGGGGCAAGCCAGCCCCAGCATTTT,CASSPQGASQPQHF
-,-,TRBV4-1,TRBJ2-7,TGCGCCAGCAGCCAAGATTCCCACGGGAGCTCCTACGAGCAGTACTTC,CASSQDSHGSSYEQYF
few,-,TRBV7-9,TRBJ1-6,TGTGCCAGCAGCTTAGCGTTGGATTCACCCCTCCACTTT,CASSLALDSPLHF
-,TRBD2,TRBV28,TRBJ2-3,TGTGCCAGCACCCTAGCGGGGATCACAGATACGCAGTATTTT,CASTLAGITDTQYF
few,-,TRBV7-3,TRBJ2-5,TGTGCCAGCAGCCCAACGGGGGGCGGGGAGACACAGTACTTC,CASSPTGGGETQYF
many,-,TRBV28,TRBJ2-5,TGTGCCAGCAGTAGCGGAGCCTTCCAAGAGACCCAGTACTTC,CASSSGAFQETQYF
few,-,TRBV7-2,TRBJ1-2,TGTGCCAGCAGCTTAGCTAGGGGCAGGCCGTCCTATGGCTACACCTTC,CASSLARGRPSYGYTF